There are a few counts of the clone carrying this T cell receptor beta chain. Its antigen is still unknown. The germline CDR1 and CDR2 sequences are MNHEY and SMNVEV (reference sequence). The length of the CDR3 is 16 residues. Trimming stripped 4 bases from V and 1 base from J, with 16 bases between. Unique molecular identifiers were present in the TCR beta cDNA libraries. With roughly 0.9 to 11 million T cells as the source, a few hundred thousand cDNA molecules resulted. TCRdb analysed the PCR reads with MiXCR anew, one entry per CDR3 protein. The sample has 650,000 to 850,000 distinct CDR3 sequences, roughly 50% seen once. This sample stems from a study of post-analysis software for immune sequencing data. Study findings and constraints: TRBV5-6, TRBV5-1 and TRBV20-1 were among roughly five TRBV segments more frequent in patients than controls. Samples prepared in the same batch strongly co-clustered by F measure.

The clonotype was recovered from a girl aged 10 to 17 with multiple sclerosis. Sequencing was performed on blood. V and J are TRBV27 and TRBJ1-2, with unresolved D. CDR3 protein: CASSYYFRRGNYGYTF. CDR3 sequence (DNA): TGTGCCAGCAGTTATTACTTTCGGCGGGGTAACTATGGCTACACCTTC.